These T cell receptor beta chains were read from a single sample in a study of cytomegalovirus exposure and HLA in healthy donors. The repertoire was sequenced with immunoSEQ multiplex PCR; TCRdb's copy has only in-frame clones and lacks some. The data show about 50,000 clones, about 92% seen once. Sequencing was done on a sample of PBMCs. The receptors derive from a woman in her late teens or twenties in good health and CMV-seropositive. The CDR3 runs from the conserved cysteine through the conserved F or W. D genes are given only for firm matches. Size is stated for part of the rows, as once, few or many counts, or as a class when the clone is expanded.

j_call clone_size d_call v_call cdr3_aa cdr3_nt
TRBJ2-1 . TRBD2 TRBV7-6 CASSFLGGGPNDEQFF TGTGCCAGCAGCTTCCTTGGCGGGGGGCCAAATGATGAGCAGTTCTTC
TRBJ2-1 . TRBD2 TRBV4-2 CASSPSGYEQFF TGTGCCAGCAGCCCTAGCGGTTATGAGCAGTTCTTC
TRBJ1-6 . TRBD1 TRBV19 CASQEQGAYSPLHF TGTGCCAGCCAAGAACAGGGGGCGTATTCACCCCTCCACTTT
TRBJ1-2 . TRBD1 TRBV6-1 CASSMDRVNYGYTF TGTGCCAGCAGTATGGACAGGGTGAACTATGGCTACACCTTC
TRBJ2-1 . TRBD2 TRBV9 CASSAIAGGLYNEQFF TGTGCCAGCAGCGCAATAGCGGGGGGGCTTTACAATGAGCAGTTCTTC
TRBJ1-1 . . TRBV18 CASSPSGVGTEAFF TGTGCCAGCTCACCGTCAGGGGTAGGAACTGAAGCTTTCTTT
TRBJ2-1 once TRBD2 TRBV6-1 CASRTGTSPFDEQFF TGTGCCAGCCGTACCGGGACTAGCCCGTTCGATGAGCAGTTCTTC
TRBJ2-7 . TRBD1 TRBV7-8 CASGRQGRANEQYF TGTGCCAGCGGGCGACAGGGCCGAGCCAACGAGCAGTACTTC
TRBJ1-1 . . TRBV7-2 CASSPSSYTEAFF TGTGCCAGCAGCCCGTCGTCTTACACTGAAGCTTTCTTT
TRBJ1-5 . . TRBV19 CASSSTGSNQPQHF TGTGCCAGTAGTTCAACAGGTTCCAATCAGCCCCAGCATTTT
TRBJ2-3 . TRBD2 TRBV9 CASSWDNSGGDTQYF TGTGCCAGCAGTTGGGACAACTCGGGGGGGGATACGCAGTATTTT
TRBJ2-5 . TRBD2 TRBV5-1 CASSSGGAVQETQYF TGCGCCAGCAGCTCCGGGGGGGCGGTACAAGAGACCCAGTACTTC
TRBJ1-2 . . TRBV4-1 CASSQVGQSYGYTF TGCGCCAGCAGCCAAGTCGGACAGAGCTATGGCTACACCTTC
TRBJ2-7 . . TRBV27 CASSSGLYNEQYF TGTGCCAGCAGTTCGGGACTCTACAACGAGCAGTACTTC
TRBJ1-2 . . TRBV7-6 CASRDDRHYGYTF TGTGCCAGCAGGGACGACAGACACTATGGCTACACCTTC
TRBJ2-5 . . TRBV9 CASSVGAGAQETQYF TGTGCCAGCAGCGTAGGGGCAGGTGCCCAAGAGACCCAGTACTTC
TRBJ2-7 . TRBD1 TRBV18 CASSPKETGLSYEQYF TGTGCCAGCTCACCAAAGGAGACAGGGCTTTCCTACGAGCAGTACTTC
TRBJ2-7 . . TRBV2 CASIEEVSNEQYF TGTGCCAGCATTGAGGAGGTGAGCAACGAGCAGTACTTC
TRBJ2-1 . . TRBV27 CASSLRDRGYNEQFF TGTGCCAGCAGTTTGCGGGACAGAGGCTACAATGAGCAGTTCTTC
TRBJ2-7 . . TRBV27 CASSPGSHEQYF TGTGCCAGCAGTCCCGGGAGCCACGAGCAGTACTTC
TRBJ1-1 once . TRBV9 CASSVGFRENTEAFF TGTGCCAGCAGCGTAGGCTTCAGGGAGAACACTGAAGCTTTCTTT
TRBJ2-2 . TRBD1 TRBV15 CATSRGTGTGYTGELFF TGTGCCACCAGCAGGGGGACCGGGACAGGGTACACCGGGGAGCTGTTTTTT
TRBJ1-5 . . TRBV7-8 CASRKRGNQPQHF TGTGCCAGCAGAAAGCGGGGGAATCAGCCCCAGCATTTT
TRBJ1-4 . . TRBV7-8 CASSRDGGATNEKLFF TGTGCCAGCAGCAGAGACGGGGGTGCAACTAATGAAAAACTGTTTTTT
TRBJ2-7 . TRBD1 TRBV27 CASSNRDRVYEQYF TGTGCCAGCAGTAACCGGGACAGGGTCTACGAGCAGTACTTC
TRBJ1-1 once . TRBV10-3 CAISGPNTEAFF TGTGCCATCAGTGGTCCAAACACTGAAGCTTTCTTT
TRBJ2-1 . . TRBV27 CASFLYNEQFF TGTGCCAGCTTCCTTTACAATGAGCAGTTCTTC
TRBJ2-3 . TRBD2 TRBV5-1 CASSTSGGAGTDTQYF TGCGCCAGCAGCACTAGCGGGGGGGCGGGGACAGATACGCAGTATTTT
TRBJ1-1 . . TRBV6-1 CASSEAGLLMNTEAFF TGTGCCAGCAGTGAAGCGGGGCTCCTCATGAACACTGAAGCTTTCTTT
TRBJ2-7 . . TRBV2 CASREGGRGYEQYF TGTGCCAGCAGGGAGGGTGGACGGGGCTACGAGCAGTACTTC
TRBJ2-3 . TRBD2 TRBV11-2 CASSLGGGLLTDTQYF TGTGCCAGCAGCTTAGGCGGGGGGCTCCTTACAGATACGCAGTATTTT
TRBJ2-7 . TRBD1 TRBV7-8 CASSLDRGHYEQYF TGTGCCAGCAGCTTGGACAGGGGGCATTACGAGCAGTACTTC
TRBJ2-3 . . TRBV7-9 CASSPTLGRFRDTQYF TGTGCCAGCAGCCCAACACTGGGCAGATTCAGAGATACGCAGTATTTT
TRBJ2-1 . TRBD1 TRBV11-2 CASSYSTGSYNEQFF TGTGCCAGCAGCTATTCGACAGGGTCCTACAATGAGCAGTTCTTC
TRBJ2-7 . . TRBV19 CASSIDSYEQYF TGTGCCAGTAGTATAGACAGCTACGAGCAGTACTTC
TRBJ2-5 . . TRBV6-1 CAGRQGQEETQYF TGTGCCGGGCGGCAGGGACAAGAAGAGACCCAGTACTTC
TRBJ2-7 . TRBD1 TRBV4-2 CASSQFDRGGSYEQYF TGTGCCAGCAGCCAATTTGACAGGGGAGGATCCTACGAGCAGTACTTC
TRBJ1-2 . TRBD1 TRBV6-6 CASTGRQGFPQLF TGTGCCAGCACGGGCAGACAGGGATTCCCCCAACTCTTC
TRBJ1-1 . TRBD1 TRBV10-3 CAISLGTGAHTEAFF TGTGCCATCAGTTTGGGGACAGGGGCGCACACTGAAGCTTTCTTT
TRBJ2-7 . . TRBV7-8 CASSLPEGGAAYEQYF TGTGCCAGCAGCTTACCCGAGGGGGGGGCCGCCTACGAGCAGTACTTC
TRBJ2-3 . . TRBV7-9 CASSHSGTDTQYF TGTGCCAGCAGCCATTCGGGCACAGATACGCAGTATTTT
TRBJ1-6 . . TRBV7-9 CASSVYNSPLHF TGTGCCAGCTCTGTTTATAATTCACCCCTCCACTTT
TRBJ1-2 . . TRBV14 CASSQVAGTPYGYTF TGTGCCAGCAGCCAAGTGGCCGGGACACCTTATGGCTACACCTTC
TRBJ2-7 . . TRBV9 CASSPPVSTEQYF TGTGCCAGCAGCCCCCCCGTTAGTACCGAGCAGTACTTC